Below, 10 T cell receptor beta chains from the same sample are listed, as sequenced in a study of response to subunit inactivated influenza vaccine. One entry per CDR3 protein results from TCRdb running MiXCR on the RT-PCR reads. The data contain 450,000 to 600,000 distinct CDR3 sequences, more than 15% of them singletons. The specimen was CD4+ T cells sorted from PBMCs, collected about 23 months after vaccination. These receptors were collected from a man aged 50-75 years who received an inactivated influenza vaccine.

In this sample, this clonotype turned up many times. The J gene is TRBJ2-3, the V gene TRBV4-3; 9 nucleotides align to TRBD2. With 3 bases clipped from V and 2 bases from J, the junction kept 6 bases outside the gene matches. The CDR3 contains 16 residues. CDR1 and CDR2 from the germline V gene are LGHNA and YSLEER. CDR3: CASSQGPSGNTDTQYF. For the CDR3, the DNA is TGCGCCAGCAGCCAGGGTCCTAGCGGGAACACAGATACGCAGTATTTT.

This clonotype was observed at least ten times. The chain recombines TRBV4-1 with TRBJ1-1; D ambiguous. The V end was cut by 1 base, the J end by 2 bases, with 8 bases between. The CDR3 consists of 14 residues. Germline V CDR1 and CDR2: MGHRA, YSYEKL. The CDR3 sequence: CASSQGYRNTEAFF. The CDR3 DNA is TGCGCCAGCAGCCAAGGCTACAGAAACACTGAAGCTTTCTTT.

Of note for this clonotype: One base away lies a much larger clone, so this may be a sequencing read error. CDR3 in DNA: TGCTGTGCTAGCCCCATGCTCCCCTCTAGCAATCAGCCCCAGCATTTT. It codes for CCASPMLPSSNQPQHF. The rearrangement joins TRBV20-1 to TRBJ1-5, with D hard to call. Germline V CDR1 and CDR2: DFQATT, SNEGSKA (reference sequence). The CDR3 extends over 16 amino acids.

The rearrangement joins TRBV6-6 to TRBJ2-5; D is possibly TRBD2 (6 bases). Germline CDR1 MNHNY, CDR2 SVGAGI (reference sequence). The CDR3 spans 14 residues. Between the trimmed V and J ends, which lost 2 bases and 3 bases, there was a span of 10 bases. This CDR3 reads CASSYVGGKETQYF. In nucleotides, the CDR3 is TGTGCCAGCAGTTACGTGGGAGGCAAAGAGACCCAGTACTTC.

This chain joins TRBV20-1 and TRBJ2-1, with a tentative D call TRBD2 (7 bases). Trimming stripped 3 bases from V and 1 base from J, with 25 bases between. Germline V lookup: CDR1 DFQATT, CDR2 SNEGSKA (reference sequence). The CDR3 is 19 residues long. In nucleotides, the CDR3 is TGCAGTGCTAGGATTGGCGGGGGCCCCGCGTATGGGTCCTACAATGAGCAGTTCTTC. Amino acids: CSARIGGGPAYGSYNEQFF.

This clonotype showed up just a few times. This chain connects TRBV11-2 to TRBJ1-1, with a weak D call TRBD1 (5 bases). This CDR3 spans 13 amino acids. Germline lookup yields CDR1 SGHAT and CDR2 FQNNGV. Deletions cut 5 bases from V and 11 bases from J, with 18 bases between. The DNA for the CDR3 is TGTGCCAGCAGCCCGACTCCGGGGGATAGCGCTTTCTTT. Its translation is CASSPTPGDSAFF.

The gene calls are TRBV20-1 and TRBJ2-3, with 12 bases fitting TRBD2. V lost 3 bases and J lost 3; bases outside the gene matches: 1. The CDR3 loop spans 14 amino acids. Germline V gene sequence: CDR1 DFQATT, CDR2 SNEGSKA (reference sequence). The chain's CDR3 is CSASLAGGTDTQYF. The CDR3 region has the DNA TGCAGTGCTAGCCTAGCGGGAGGGACAGATACGCAGTATTTT.

J is TRBJ2-7 and V is TRBV6-1, with 7 bases fitting TRBD1. This CDR3 contains 13 residues. Germline CDR1 MNHNS, CDR2 SASEGT. V shed 6 bases, J shed 5 bases, and the junction held 7 bases outside the gene matches. The CDR3 reads CASRQGFVNEQYF. For the CDR3, the DNA is TGTGCCAGCAGACAGGGGTTTGTCAACGAGCAGTACTTC.

This clonotype was counted at least ten times. This chain connects TRBV29-1 to TRBJ2-4, with D perhaps given as TRBD1 or TRBD2 (5 bases each). The CDR3 covers 13 residues. The V and J ends lost 1 base and 13 bases respectively, with 17 bases between them. Germline V gene sequence: CDR1 SQVTM, CDR2 ANQGSEA. The CDR3 DNA reads as TGCAGCGTTGAAGCTCTCGAAAAGGGACCCCAGTACTTC. It codes for CSVEALEKGPQYF.

There are many counts of this clonotype. The chain combines TRBV12-3 or TRBV12-4 with TRBJ1-1; unclear D gene. This CDR3 has 10 residues. V was trimmed by 8 bases and J by 5 bases, leaving 6 bases between them. CDR3 nucleotides: TGTGCCAGCGGGCGGACTGAAGCTTTCTTT. Encoded protein: CASGRTEAFF.